This is a list of T cell receptor beta chains from one sample in a study of cytomegalovirus exposure and HLA in healthy donors. The assay was immunoSEQ multiplex PCR, and TCRdb's table has in-frame clones only and misses some. The sample includes around 120,000 clones, about three quarters of them seen just once. The sample comprised PBMCs. These receptors were taken from a man younger than 45 in good health and CMV-seronegative. Both conserved end residues are part of each CDR3. A D gene is named only where the DNA matches it firmly. For some rows the clone size is stated as once, few or many, or as a class when expanded; others skip it.

-	TRBV5-6	TRBD2	TRBJ2-7	CASSPGGAGGAPYEQYF	TGTGCCAGCAGCCCCGGGGGAGCGGGAGGAGCCCCCTACGAGCAGTACTTC
-	TRBV14	TRBD1	TRBJ2-3	CASSQDRGQSKDTQYF	TGTGCCAGCAGCCAAGATCGGGGACAGAGTAAAGATACGCAGTATTTT
-	TRBV14	-	TRBJ2-1	CASSLRGGATYNEQFF	TGTGCCAGCAGCCTTAGAGGGGGGGCTACCTACAATGAGCAGTTCTTC
-	TRBV7-2	-	TRBJ2-2	CASSLARGSANTGELFF	TGTGCCAGCAGCTTAGCGCGGGGCTCAGCGAACACCGGGGAGCTGTTTTTT
-	TRBV27	TRBD2	TRBJ2-1	CASIPTSGRAGGEQFF	TGTGCCAGCATCCCAACTAGCGGGAGGGCCGGAGGTGAGCAGTTCTTC
-	TRBV29-1	-	TRBJ1-2	CSVRPSDYGYTF	TGCAGCGTTCGCCCCTCGGACTATGGCTACACCTTC
-	TRBV5-1	TRBD1	TRBJ1-3	CASSWGDRSSGNTIYF	TGCGCCAGCAGCTGGGGGGACAGGAGCTCTGGAAACACCATATATTTT
-	TRBV6-5	-	TRBJ1-1	CASSRNREMNTEAFF	TGTGCCAGCAGTCGGAACAGGGAGATGAACACTGAAGCTTTCTTT
-	TRBV11-3	-	TRBJ1-6	CASRLSFRGGSPLHF	TGTGCCAGCAGACTTAGTTTTAGGGGTGGATCACCCCTCCACTTT
few	TRBV5-6	-	TRBJ2-2	CASSSRQGGTGELFF	TGTGCCAGCAGCTCACGACAGGGAGGAACCGGGGAGCTGTTTTTT
-	TRBV9	TRBD1	TRBJ2-7	CASSVDIGGGQYF	TGTGCCAGCAGCGTAGATATAGGGGGCGGGCAGTACTTC
once	TRBV5-1	-	TRBJ1-1	CASSEGSRTEAFF	TGCGCCAGCAGCGAGGGATCTCGGACTGAAGCTTTCTTT
-	TRBV15	-	TRBJ2-3	CATSTWTGTDTQYF	TGTGCCACCAGCACCTGGACTGGCACAGATACGCAGTATTTT
-	TRBV27	-	TRBJ1-6	CASSFVGSSYNSPLHF	TGTGCCAGCAGTTTCGTAGGGAGCTCCTATAATTCACCCCTCCACTTT
once	TRBV5-1	-	TRBJ2-7	CASSFGLAGLSSYEQYF	TGCGCCAGCAGCTTTGGGCTGGCAGGCTTAAGCTCCTACGAGCAGTACTTC
-	TRBV28	-	TRBJ2-7	CASSLRGTPLRVYEQYF	TGTGCCAGCAGTTTACGCGGAACACCTCTGAGAGTCTACGAGCAGTACTTC
-	TRBV5-4	TRBD2	TRBJ2-2	CASSRGLAGAGTGELFF	TGTGCCAGCAGCAGGGGACTAGCGGGGGCGGGCACCGGGGAGCTGTTTTTT
few	TRBV29-1	TRBD1	TRBJ2-2	CSARDSNTGELFF	TGCAGCGCCCGGGACAGTAACACCGGGGAGCTGTTTTTT
-	TRBV7-2	-	TRBJ2-5	CASSLSKWSETQYF	TGTGCCAGCAGCTTGTCTAAATGGTCGGAGACCCAGTACTTC
-	TRBV30	TRBD1	TRBJ2-7	CAWKQGFYEQYF	TGTGCCTGGAAACAGGGGTTCTACGAGCAGTACTTC
-	TRBV18	-	TRBJ1-5	CASSPRESLSNQPQHF	TGTGCCAGCTCACCCCGGGAGAGCCTTAGCAATCAGCCCCAGCATTTT
-	TRBV7-8	-	TRBJ2-4	CASSLEWKPPEGIQYF	TGTGCCAGCAGCTTAGAGTGGAAGCCCCCTGAGGGCATTCAGTACTTC
-	TRBV30	TRBD2	TRBJ2-7	CAWSPVAGGRFDEQYF	TGTGCCTGGAGCCCTGTGGCGGGAGGGAGGTTTGACGAGCAGTACTTC
-	TRBV19	-	TRBJ1-5	CASSWQAQYSNQPQHF	TGTGCCAGTAGTTGGCAGGCGCAATATAGCAATCAGCCCCAGCATTTT
few	TRBV7-2	-	TRBJ2-5	CASSYREVAQYF	TGTGCCAGCAGCTATAGGGAGGTGGCCCAGTACTTC
-	TRBV4-1	-	TRBJ2-7	CASSQAPPPPYEQYF	TGCGCCAGCAGCCAAGCTCCTCCGCCCCCCTACGAGCAGTACTTC
-	TRBV5-1	-	TRBJ2-7	CASGEGDYEQYF	TGCGCCAGCGGGGAGGGGGACTACGAGCAGTACTTC
-	TRBV19	TRBD2	TRBJ2-7	CASSSGGGSYEQYF	TGTGCCAGTAGTAGCGGGGGAGGCTCCTACGAGCAGTACTTC
-	TRBV6-5	-	TRBJ2-2	CASSPGSLSGELFF	TGTGCCAGCAGCCCGGGGTCCCTCTCCGGGGAGCTGTTTTTT
few	TRBV6-1	TRBD1	TRBJ2-7	CASTSGGTGRYEQYF	TGTGCCAGCACCTCAGGAGGGACAGGGCGATACGAGCAGTACTTC
-	TRBV7-9	TRBD1	TRBJ2-6	CASSSTGTNSGANVLTF	TGTGCCAGCAGCTCGACAGGGACAAACTCTGGGGCCAACGTCCTGACTTTC
-	TRBV19	-	TRBJ1-5	CASSWGVDQPQHF	TGTGCCAGTAGTTGGGGGGTAGATCAGCCCCAGCATTTT
-	TRBV6-1	-	TRBJ1-1	CASSQGRWAEAFF	TGTGCCAGCAGTCAGGGGCGATGGGCTGAAGCTTTCTTT
-	TRBV27	-	TRBJ2-2	CASSLDRTIANTGELFF	TGTGCCAGCAGTTTAGATCGTACAATCGCGAACACCGGGGAGCTGTTTTTT
once	TRBV28	TRBD1	TRBJ1-5	CASSRGQDKIQHF	TGTGCCAGCAGTCGGGGACAGGACAAAATCCAGCATTTT